What follows describes a single TCR beta chain. Its antigen remains unidentified. The sample originates from a study of T cell responses to AZD1222 COVID-19 vaccine. Study overall: Second-dose timings of about 4 or about 12 weeks were pooled.

Broader study findings: Dominant CD4 TCR responses targeted spike regions 160-218 and 743-854. Spike-specific TCR breadth and depth were elevated following two AZD1222 doses. At study baseline, merely a handful of AZD1222 recipients were seropositive.

TCRdb's table, derived via immunoSEQ multiplex PCR, lists solely in-frame clones and lacks some. In the table there are 150,000 to 200,000 clones, 80% to 95% of which are singletons. Germline CDR1 reads SQVTM; CDR2 reads ANQGSEA. The CDR3 contains 13 residues. Deletions cut 2 bases from V and 3 bases from J, with 8 bases between. The source is an adult in good health. The rearrangement uses TRBV29-1 and TRBJ1-5; D is perhaps TRBD1 (5 bases). Sample: peripheral blood, taken on day 0 of AZD1222 vaccination. The DNA of the CDR3 is TGCAGCGTTGAAACAGGATTCAATCAGCCCCAGCATTTT. It encodes CSVETGFNQPQHF. The full variable domain, rest sourced from reference TRBV29-1 and TRBJ1-5, is SAVISQKPSRDICQRGTSLTIQCQVDSQVTMMFWYRQQPGQSLTLIATANQGSEATYESGFVIDKFPISRPNLTFSTLTVSNMSPEDSSIYLCSVETGFNQPQHFGDGTRLSIL.